The T cell receptor (beta chain) under discussion was sequenced for a study of cytomegalovirus exposure and HLA in healthy donors. Overall study context: Earlier work reported 100 million or so unique TCR beta sequences from some 170 million T cells.

13 Jbeta primers and 60 Vbeta primers were used for the PCR. Produced via immunoSEQ multiplex PCR; TCRdb's table is partial and in-frame only. Among approximately 160,000 clones listed, 80% were seen once. Points from the study as a whole: A later analysis found common viral pathogens apparently linked to several of the most significant clusters. CMV serostatus stood as the only immune exposure information on hand.

About this clone itself: What it binds is unknown.

This CDR3 is 14 amino acids long. Trimming took 10 bases from V and 5 from J; bases not matched to a gene: 9. In germline, CDR1 is MGHDK, CDR2 SYGVNS. Sequenced material: PBMCs. V and J are TRBV25-1 and TRBJ2-2; TRBD1 matches at 8 bases. This TCR derives from a human donor in good health. CDR3 loop: CATDPGGGTGELFF. Here the CDR3 DNA reads TGTGCCACCGACCCAGGGGGCGGAACCGGGGAGCTGTTTTTT.